What follows are 8 T cell receptor delta chains derived from one specimen sequenced in a study of gamma-delta T cells after stem cell transplantation. TCRdb repeated clone calling on the RT-PCR reads with CATT. The sample lists about 3,200 delta-chain clones; 4% to 6% were seen once. The sample consisted of gamma-delta T cells. Source of these receptors: a human donor. It is not recorded whose cells these are; they may come from a transplant donor.

This clone ranks as medium-sized. V is TRDV2 and J is TRDJ1, with TRDD3 identical over 10 bases. The CDR3 totals 15 residues. The germline gives CDR1 GEAIGNYY, CDR2 EKD. V was pared by 2 bases and J by 3 bases, with 5 bases of the junction left unmatched. CDR3 residues: CACDSLGDKADKLIF. The CDR3 coding sequence is TGTGCCTGTGACAGCCTGGGGGATAAGGCCGATAAACTCATCTTT.

With respect to this clone: This sequence is one base from a far larger clone and is likely a read error. Other DNA sequences from this sample encode an identical CDR3 as well. This chain uses TRDV2 with TRDJ3; TRDD3 aligns across 10 bases. The CDR3 is made up of 20 amino acids. The germline CDR1 and CDR2 sequences are GEAIGNYY and EKD. The CDR3 bases are TGTGCCTGTGACCAACTGGGGGATGATACTCTCTCCTGGGACACACGACAGATGTTTTTC. This sequence encodes CACDQLGDDTLSWDTRQMFF.

This clone appeared a few times. Translating this DNA gives a protein that differs at residue 3 from the TCRdb one, which belongs to a much larger clone; a read error is likely, and the protein shown is this translation. This chain joins TRDV2 and TRDJ1; 9 bases map to TRDD3. CDR3 size: 16 residues. Germline V gene data show CDR1 as GEAIGNYY and CDR2 as EKD. The CDR3 DNA follows: TGTGCCCGTGACTTACTGGGGGACTTCAACACCGATAAACTCATCTTT. This translates into CARDLLGDFNTDKLIF.

With regard to this clone: This likely came from a read error, as a far larger clone is one base away. This chain joins TRDV2 and TRDJ3; 8 nucleotides align to TRDD3. Per the germline V gene, CDR1 is GEAIGNYY and CDR2 is EKD. The CDR3 extends over 23 amino acids. In nucleotides, the CDR3 is TGTGCCTGTGACACCGTTGTCCGGGATACGCCGGAAGAAACCTCCTGGGACACCCGACAGATATTTTTC. Protein product: CACDTVVRDTPEETSWDTRQIFF.

Details on this clone: TCRdb attributes to this sequence the protein of a much larger clone, which differs from the DNA translation at residue 7; a read error is likely, and the protein displayed is translated from the DNA. The V and J genes are TRDV2 and TRDJ1, with 9 nucleotides matching TRDD3. The CDR3 spans 16 residues. The trim removed 1 base at V and 1 base at J, leaving 6 bases unmatched. Germline CDR1 reads GEAIGNYY; CDR2 reads EKD. CDR3 amino acids: CACDTMTGGPTDKLIF. CDR3 coding DNA: TGTGCCTGTGACACAATGACTGGGGGACCCACCGATAAACTCATCTTT.

As for this clone: One base separates it from a far larger clone, so it is likely a read error. The rearrangement links TRDV2 to TRDJ3; 10 bases are a match to TRDD3. The CDR3 extends over 21 amino acids. Germline-derived CDR1 and CDR2 are GEAIGNYY and EKD. The CDR3 bases are TGTGCCTGTGACACCGTGCGTACTGGGGGATCAAACTCCCGGGACACCCGACAGATGTTTTTC. This encodes CACDTVRTGGSNSRDTRQMFF.

This clone was seen a handful of times. A far larger clone is one nucleotide away, so this likely arose from a read error. Distinct nucleotide sequences in the sample also encode this CDR3. The genes are TRDV2 and TRDJ1, with D maybe TRDD3 (6 bases). Trimming removed 3 bases at V and 1 base at J, with 17 bases between. The length of the CDR3 is 16 residues. CDR1 is GEAIGNYY and CDR2 is EKD in the germline V gene. The CDR3 nucleotides read TGTGCCTGTGACCCTTTACTTGGGGATTCCACCGATAAACTCATCTTT. Its translation is CACDPLLGDSTDKLIF.

In its sample, this clone was seen many times. It differs at one base from a far larger clone, so likely a read error. The rearrangement uses TRDV2 and TRDJ1; weak D call: TRDD3 (5 bases). Germline assignment: CDR1 GEAIGNYY and CDR2 EKD. The CDR3 loop spans 18 amino acids. The CDR3 DNA follows: TGTGCCTGTGACACCGCTGGGTGGGGACCAACTTACACCGATAAACCCATCTTT. The encoded protein is CACDTAGWGPTYTDKPIF.